This T cell receptor (beta chain) emerged from a study of T cell responses to AZD1222 COVID-19 vaccine. Looking at the study overall: Pooled samples include second doses given at about 4 or 12 weeks.

Clones were read by immunoSEQ multiplex PCR, and TCRdb kept only the in-frame ones, dropping some. Of tens of thousands of clones in the sample, 75% to 90% were seen once. A single count supports this clone. CDR3 length: 14 residues. Trimming shortened V by 4 bases and J by 7 bases, and 14 bases separated the two germline ends. The V gene's germline CDR1 is SGHKS and CDR2 YYEKEE (reference sequence). The sequence came from an adult in good health. This specimen consisted of peripheral blood, obtained on day 0 of AZD1222 vaccination. The V call is TRBV5-5, the J call TRBJ1-4; D might be TRBD1 (5 bases). CDR3 bases: TGTGCCAGCAGCCCTCCTAGGGGCGGTGAAAAACTGTTTTTT. Amino acid sequence: CASSPPRGGEKLFF. Supplemented by reference TRBV5-5 and TRBJ1-4, the full variable domain reads DAGVTQSPTHLIKTRGQQVTLRCSPISGHKSVSWYQQVLGQGPQFIFQYYEKEERGRGNFPDRFSARQFPNYSSELNVNALLLGDSALYLCASSPPRGGEKLFFGSGTQLSVL.